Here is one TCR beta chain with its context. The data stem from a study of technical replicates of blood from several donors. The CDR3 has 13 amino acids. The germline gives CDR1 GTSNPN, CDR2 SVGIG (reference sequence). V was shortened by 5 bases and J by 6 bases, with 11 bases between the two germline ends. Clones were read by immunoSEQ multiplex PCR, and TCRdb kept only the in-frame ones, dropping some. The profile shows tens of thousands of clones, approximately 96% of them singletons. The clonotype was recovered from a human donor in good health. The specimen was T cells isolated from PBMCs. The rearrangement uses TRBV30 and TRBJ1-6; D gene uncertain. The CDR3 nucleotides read TGTGCCTGGGAGGAGGGCCTTAATTCACCCCTCCACTTT. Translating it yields CAWEEGLNSPLHF.